The 6 T cell receptor beta chains below all came from one sample that was sequenced in a study of T-cell memory formation after mild COVID-19. TCRdb re-analysed the 5' RACE reads in MiXCR, keeping a single row per CDR3 protein. Here the sample spans roughly 190,000 distinct CDR3 sequences, about 27% being singletons. The source material was PBMCs or a T cell subset sorted from them (not recorded which). The source is an adult woman who had mild COVID-19 (a few samples of this study predate the infection). Cell type and time point are not known.

The rearrangement uses TRBV4-2 and TRBJ1-1, with a weak D call TRBD1 (5 bases). In germline, CDR1 is LGHNA, CDR2 YNFKEQ. Trimming removed 1 base at V and 6 bases at J, with 12 bases between. The CDR3 covers 14 residues. DNA of the CDR3: TGTGCCAGCAGCCAAGTTGGCAGGGATGCTGAAGCTTTCTTT. It encodes CASSQVGRDAEAFF.

V gene TRBV5-4 combines with J gene TRBJ1-1; the match to TRBD1 covers 10 bases. CDR1 SGHNT and CDR2 YYREEE come from the germline V gene (reference sequence). The CDR3 contains 14 residues. After removal of 3 bases from V and 4 bases from J, the junction contained 3 bases not matched to a gene. The CDR3, as DNA: TGTGCCAGCAGCTATCGGGACAGGGGCACTGAAGCTTTCTTT. Encoded protein: CASSYRDRGTEAFF.

The CDR3 sequence is CASSSGQGPTSEQYF. The CDR3 nucleotides read TGTGCCAGCAGCTCCGGACAGGGACCCACTTCAGAGCAGTACTTC. The chain recombines TRBV12-3 or TRBV12-4 with TRBJ2-7, with TRBD1 matching 8 bases. This CDR3 comprises 15 residues. V gave up 6 bases and J gave up 7 bases; unmatched junction bases: 14.

This clonotype was found many times. The CDR3 sequence is CASSPRDRGGNEQFF. DNA for the CDR3: TGTGCCAGCAGTCCCCGGGACAGGGGCGGCAATGAGCAGTTCTTC. The gene calls are TRBV12-3 or TRBV12-4 and TRBJ2-1; 10 bases are shared with TRBD1. This CDR3 is 15 amino acids long. J was trimmed by 6 bases and V by 5 bases; bases with no gene match: 7.

The chain uses TRBV6-1 and TRBJ2-7; 8 bases are shared with TRBD1. Germline CDR1 is MNHNS and CDR2 is SASEGT. J lost 2 bases, V lost 6 bases, and 3 bases had no gene match. The CDR3 is made up of 13 amino acids. This chain's CDR3 is CASSRDRPYEQYF. For the CDR3, the DNA is TGTGCCAGCAGCCGGGACAGGCCCTACGAGCAGTACTTC.

This clonotype was picked up a small number of times. The V call is TRBV4-3, the J call TRBJ1-2, with D unclear. Germline V gene lookup returns CDR1 LGHNA and CDR2 YSLEER. V lost 4 bases, J lost 1 base, and 7 bases lay in between. CDR3 size: 13 residues. This chain's CDR3 is CASSLELNYGYTF. CDR3 nucleotide sequence: TGCGCCAGCAGCCTAGAGCTTAACTATGGCTACACCTTC.